These T cell receptor beta chains were read from a single sample in a study of T cell responses to AZD1222 COVID-19 vaccine. Assay used: immunoSEQ multiplex PCR; TCRdb lists only in-frame clones, some missing. Among over 150,000 clones listed, just under 95% were seen once. Sample: peripheral blood, taken 28 days after the second dose of the MenACWY control vaccine. The receptors come from an adult who received the MenACWY meningococcal vaccine as a control. CDR3s include the opening cysteine and the closing phenylalanine or tryptophan. A D gene is named only where the DNA matches it firmly. Size is stated for part of the rows, as once, few or many counts, or as a class when the clone is expanded.

j_call d_call v_call clone_size cdr3_aa cdr3_nt
TRBJ2-1 TRBD1 TRBV7-8 NA CASSLLGQGLNEQFF TGTGCCAGCAGCTTATTGGGACAGGGCCTCAATGAGCAGTTCTTC
TRBJ2-2 NA TRBV19 NA CASTGRSTGELFF TGTGCCAGTACGGGCAGAAGCACCGGGGAGCTGTTTTTT
TRBJ1-5 NA TRBV18 NA CASSPRGSVSNQPQHF TGTGCCAGCTCACCCCGGGGGAGTGTCAGCAATCAGCCCCAGCATTTT
TRBJ1-4 TRBD1 TRBV5-4 once CASRDRGTEKLFF TGTGCCAGCAGGGACAGGGGAACGGAAAAACTGTTTTTT
TRBJ1-2 NA TRBV9 NA CASSVVPGGTGSPMYGYTF TGTGCCAGCAGCGTAGTCCCGGGGGGCACGGGGTCGCCCATGTATGGCTACACCTTC
TRBJ2-2 NA TRBV4-1 NA CASSQGVLSVGPNTGELFF TGCGCCAGCAGCCAAGGAGTCCTTAGTGTCGGTCCGAACACCGGGGAGCTGTTTTTT
TRBJ1-2 TRBD1 TRBV5-1 NA CASSLAQGARYGYTF TGCGCCAGCAGCTTGGCGCAGGGGGCAAGGTATGGCTACACCTTC
TRBJ1-5 TRBD1 TRBV6-2/TRBV6-3 once CASSPTGVGSNQPQHF TGTGCCAGCAGCCCTACAGGGGTGGGTAGCAATCAGCCCCAGCATTTT
TRBJ1-3 NA TRBV19 NA CASKRGDTSGNTIYF TGTGCCAGTAAGCGGGGGGACACCTCTGGAAACACCATATATTTT
TRBJ1-1 NA TRBV7-9 once CASSLNEGLEAFF TGTGCCAGCAGCTTAAACGAAGGGCTTGAAGCTTTCTTT
TRBJ2-1 NA TRBV5-8 NA CASSLGLSSYNEQFF TGTGCCAGCAGCTTGGGGCTTAGCTCCTACAATGAGCAGTTCTTC
TRBJ2-3 TRBD1 TRBV9 NA CASSPRTGAADTQYF TGTGCCAGCAGCCCCCGTACAGGGGCGGCAGATACGCAGTATTTT
TRBJ1-5 NA TRBV5-1 few CASSLDGANQPQHF TGCGCCAGCAGCTTGGACGGTGCCAATCAGCCCCAGCATTTT
TRBJ1-4 NA TRBV12-2 NA CASRLHPRGGNEKLFF TGTGCAAGTCGCTTACATCCTAGGGGCGGTAATGAAAAACTGTTTTTT
TRBJ1-5 NA TRBV4-1 NA CASSQDIGGRVYQPQHF TGCGCCAGCAGCCAAGATATCGGGGGGCGAGTGTATCAGCCCCAGCATTTT
TRBJ1-5 NA TRBV18 NA CASSPRQGNQPQHF TGTGCCAGCTCACCTCGACAGGGCAATCAGCCCCAGCATTTT
TRBJ1-2 NA TRBV3-1/TRBV3-2 NA CASSQGSGRRRDGYTF TGTGCCAGCAGCCAAGGTTCGGGACGGCGCCGGGATGGCTACACCTTC
TRBJ1-2 NA TRBV5-1 once CASSPAQDYGYTF TGCGCCAGCAGCCCGGCACAGGACTATGGCTACACCTTC
TRBJ1-2 NA TRBV6-2/TRBV6-3 NA CASTPLTPGHLNYGYTF TGTGCCAGCACCCCCCTTACCCCGGGACATCTAAACTATGGCTACACCTTC
TRBJ1-1 NA TRBV7-2 NA CASSLEGPVEAFF TGTGCCAGCAGCTTAGAAGGCCCCGTGGAGGCTTTCTTT
TRBJ1-1 NA TRBV3-1/TRBV3-2 NA CASSQGFSRVGAEAFF TGTGCCAGCAGCCAAGGTTTTTCGCGAGTGGGTGCTGAAGCTTTCTTT
TRBJ1-1 NA TRBV12-3/TRBV12-4 NA CASSSYNTEAFF TGTGCCAGCAGTTCCTATAACACTGAAGCTTTCTTT
TRBJ1-1 NA TRBV7-9 NA CASSPPRAFF TGTGCCAGCAGCCCACCTCGAGCTTTCTTT